A selection of T cell receptor beta chains follows, all from one sample in a study of long-term antiretroviral therapy in people with HIV. The method was immunoSEQ multiplex PCR; TCRdb's version includes in-frame clones alone and lacks a portion of them. Of about 9,000 clones in the sample, around 83% were seen once. The sample consisted of unsorted PBMCs, taken 0.3 years before starting antiretroviral therapy. These receptors all stem from a man aged 25-45 years with HIV. Each CDR3 is given with its conserved first and last residue. D genes are given only for firm matches. Expanded clones are given a class, and other clones once, few, many or no size at all.

V	J	D	size	length	DNA	CDR3
TRBV15	TRBJ2-5	TRBD1	NA	17	TGTGCCACCAGCAGAGGGTCCGGGACAGGGGCTGCAGAGACCCAGTACTTC	CATSRGSGTGAAETQYF
TRBV7-2	TRBJ1-2	TRBD1	NA	13	TGTGCCAGCAGCAATACAGGGGACTATGGCTACACCTTC	CASSNTGDYGYTF
TRBV11-3	TRBJ2-1	NA	NA	13	TGTGCCAGCAGCTTAGACGTGGGCAAGGAGCAGTTCTTC	CASSLDVGKEQFF
TRBV4-3	TRBJ2-5	TRBD1	NA	15	TGCGCCAGCAGCCAGGGGGACAGCTCCCAAGAGACCCAGTACTTC	CASSQGDSSQETQYF
TRBV6-5	TRBJ1-5	TRBD1	NA	15	TGTGCCAGCAGCCCTCAACAGGGGCGCAATCAGCCCCAGCATTTT	CASSPQQGRNQPQHF
TRBV7-2	TRBJ2-5	NA	NA	13	TGTGCCAGCAGCTTAGGGGGGCTGGAGACCCAGTACTTC	CASSLGGLETQYF
TRBV27	TRBJ2-7	NA	NA	14	TGTGCCAGCACCGCAAGGGGCAGGGGACACGAGCAGTACTTC	CASTARGRGHEQYF
TRBV7-2	TRBJ1-1	NA	NA	13	TGTGCCAGCAGCCGAGCCCCATCGAACCAAGCTTTCTTT	CASSRAPSNQAFF
TRBV13	TRBJ2-1	TRBD2	NA	15	TGTGCCAGCAGCTTAAGCGGGGGATTTCGGAATGAGCAGTTCTTC	CASSLSGGFRNEQFF
TRBV4-1	TRBJ2-5	NA	NA	16	TGCGCCAGCAGCCAAGATCCCTCAGGCCAACAAGAGACCCAGTACTTC	CASSQDPSGQQETQYF
TRBV7-9	TRBJ2-1	NA	NA	15	TGTGCCAGCAGCTTAGGACTAGACCCCTACAATGAGCAGTTCTTC	CASSLGLDPYNEQFF
TRBV4-2	TRBJ2-1	NA	once	12	TGTGCCAGCAGCCAAGTTTGGTATGAGCAGTTCTTC	CASSQVWYEQFF
TRBV7-2	TRBJ1-5	NA	NA	14	TGTGCCAGCAGCTTAGTCGGGGGAACCCAGCCCCAGCATTTT	CASSLVGGTQPQHF
TRBV29-1	TRBJ2-3	NA	NA	15	TGCAGCGTTGATCTTGACCCCGTTAGCACAGATACGCAGTATTTT	CSVDLDPVSTDTQYF
TRBV10-3	TRBJ1-2	TRBD1	few	18	TGTGCCATCAGTGAGTCTCCTAGGGGGACAGGGGGCAACTATGGCTACACCTTC	CAISESPRGTGGNYGYTF
TRBV15	TRBJ2-1	NA	NA	20	TGTGCCACCAGCAGAGAAATCCTGGTAGACCATACCAGCTCCTACAATGAGCAGTTCTTC	CATSREILVDHTSSYNEQFF
TRBV4-3	TRBJ2-5	TRBD2	NA	14	TGCGCCAGCAGCCCGGGGGGGTCACAAGAGACCCAGTACTTC	CASSPGGSQETQYF
TRBV15	TRBJ2-5	TRBD2	NA	16	TGTGCCACCAGCAGATCGACTAGCGGGAGACGGGAGACCCAGTACTTC	CATSRSTSGRRETQYF
TRBV7-6	TRBJ2-5	NA	NA	12	TGTGCCAGCAGCTTAATACTAGAGACCCAGTACTTC	CASSLILETQYF
TRBV11-2	TRBJ1-3	TRBD1	NA	16	TGTGCCAGCAGCCTACGACAGGGGGCGACTGGAAACACCATATATTTT	CASSLRQGATGNTIYF
TRBV7-2	TRBJ1-1	NA	NA	16	TGTGCCAGCAGCTTAGTTGGGGTCGGAATAAACACTGAAGCTTTCTTT	CASSLVGVGINTEAFF
TRBV27	TRBJ1-1	TRBD1	NA	15	TGTGCCAGCAGTTTATACAGGGGGACTAACACTGAAGCTTTCTTT	CASSLYRGTNTEAFF
TRBV7-9	TRBJ2-7	TRBD1	NA	15	TGTGCCAGCAGCTCTTCGGGACAGGGTTCCTACGAGCAGTACTTC	CASSSSGQGSYEQYF
TRBV11-1	TRBJ2-3	TRBD2	once	18	TGTGCCAGCAGCCAGCGGGGAAAGCGGGGGGGCAGCACAGATACGCAGTATTTT	CASSQRGKRGGSTDTQYF
TRBV6-4	TRBJ2-7	NA	NA	18	TGTGCCAGCAGTGCCCCCGGAACTCTAGCGCCGAAAGAGGACGAGCAGTACTTC	CASSAPGTLAPKEDEQYF
TRBV6-5	TRBJ2-1	NA	large	12	TGTGCCAGCTGCGGGGACAACAATGAGCAGTTCTTC	CASCGDNNEQFF
TRBV5-4	TRBJ1-1	NA	NA	15	TGTGCCAGCAGCTTGGAACCTACAGGCACCGATGAAGCTTTCTTT	CASSLEPTGTDEAFF
TRBV30	TRBJ1-2	NA	NA	13	TGTGCCTGGAGTGAGACAGTAGACTATGGCTACACCTTC	CAWSETVDYGYTF
TRBV9	TRBJ1-1	NA	NA	14	TGTGCCAGCAGCAGGCGAGAGGGGAACACTGAAGCTTTCTTT	CASSRREGNTEAFF